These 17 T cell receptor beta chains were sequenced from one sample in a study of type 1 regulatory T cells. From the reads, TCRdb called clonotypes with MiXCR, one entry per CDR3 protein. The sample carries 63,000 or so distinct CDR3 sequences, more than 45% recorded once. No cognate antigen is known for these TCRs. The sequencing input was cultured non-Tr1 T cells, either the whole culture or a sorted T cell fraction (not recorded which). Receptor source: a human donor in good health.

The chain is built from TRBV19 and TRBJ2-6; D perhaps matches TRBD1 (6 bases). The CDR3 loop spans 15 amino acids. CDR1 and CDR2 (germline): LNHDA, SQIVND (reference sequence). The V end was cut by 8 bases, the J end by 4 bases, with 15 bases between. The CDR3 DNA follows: TGTGCCAGTGGGGGCTCTAGGACGGGGGCCAACGTCCTGACTTTC. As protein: CASGGSRTGANVLTF.

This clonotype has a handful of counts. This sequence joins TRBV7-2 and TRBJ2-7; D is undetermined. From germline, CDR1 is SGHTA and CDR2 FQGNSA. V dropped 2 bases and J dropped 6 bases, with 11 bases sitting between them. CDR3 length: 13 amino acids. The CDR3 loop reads CASSLRAVGEQYF. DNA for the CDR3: TGTGCCAGCAGCTTAAGGGCGGTTGGCGAGCAGTACTTC.

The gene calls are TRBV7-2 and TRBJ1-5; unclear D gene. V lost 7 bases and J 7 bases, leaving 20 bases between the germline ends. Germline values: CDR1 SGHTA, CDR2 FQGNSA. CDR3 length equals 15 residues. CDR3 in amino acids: CASIPEAGFRQPQHF. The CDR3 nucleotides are TGTGCCAGCATCCCCGAGGCGGGGTTCAGGCAGCCCCAGCATTTT.

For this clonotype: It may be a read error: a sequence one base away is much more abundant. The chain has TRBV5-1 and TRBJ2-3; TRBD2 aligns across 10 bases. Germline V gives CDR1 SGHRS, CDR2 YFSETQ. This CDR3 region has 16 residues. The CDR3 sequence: CANSLLAGGSTDTQYF. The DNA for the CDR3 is TGCGCCAACAGCTTATTAGCGGGGGGCTCCACAGATACGCAGTATTTT.

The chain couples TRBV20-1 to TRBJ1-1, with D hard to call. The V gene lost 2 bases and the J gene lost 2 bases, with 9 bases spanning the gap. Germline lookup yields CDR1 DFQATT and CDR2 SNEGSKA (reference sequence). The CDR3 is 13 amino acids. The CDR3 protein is CSARPGHNTEAFF. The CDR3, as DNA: TGCAGTGCTAGACCCGGGCACAACACTGAAGCTTTCTTT.

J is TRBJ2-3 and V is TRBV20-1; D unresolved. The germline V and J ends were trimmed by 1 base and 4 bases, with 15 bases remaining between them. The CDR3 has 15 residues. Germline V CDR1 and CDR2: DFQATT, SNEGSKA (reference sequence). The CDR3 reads CSARVRRLSADTQYF. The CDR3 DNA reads TGCAGTGCTAGAGTCCGACGTCTGTCGGCAGATACGCAGTATTTT.

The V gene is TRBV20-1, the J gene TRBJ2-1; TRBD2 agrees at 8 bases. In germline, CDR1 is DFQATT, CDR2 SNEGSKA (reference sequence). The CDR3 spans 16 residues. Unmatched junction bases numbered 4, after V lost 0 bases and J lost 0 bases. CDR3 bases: TGCAGTGCTAGAGATCCCACTAGCGGCTCCTACAATGAGCAGTTCTTC. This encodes CSARDPTSGSYNEQFF.

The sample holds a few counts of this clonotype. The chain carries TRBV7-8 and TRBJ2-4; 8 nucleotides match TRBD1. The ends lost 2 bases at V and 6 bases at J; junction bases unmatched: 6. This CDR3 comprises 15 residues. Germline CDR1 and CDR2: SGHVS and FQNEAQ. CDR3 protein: CASSLFGQGANIQYF. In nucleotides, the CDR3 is TGTGCCAGCAGCTTATTTGGGCAGGGGGCAAACATTCAGTACTTC.

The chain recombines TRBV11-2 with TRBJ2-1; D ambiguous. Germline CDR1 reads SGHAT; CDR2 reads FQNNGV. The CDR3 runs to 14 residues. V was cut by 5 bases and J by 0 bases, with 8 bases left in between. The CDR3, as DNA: TGTGCCAGCAGCCCGGGTCCCTCCTACAATGAGCAGTTCTTC. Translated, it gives CASSPGPSYNEQFF.

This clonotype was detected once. CDR3 nucleotides: TGTGCCATCAGTGAGAAAGGGGCGTCGGATACGCAGTATTTT. This encodes CAISEKGASDTQYF. The chain uses TRBV10-3 and TRBJ2-3; TRBD1 might be the D (5 bases). This CDR3 has 14 residues. Deletions cut 2 bases from V and 6 bases from J, with 12 bases between. The germline gives CDR1 ENHRY, CDR2 SYGVKD.

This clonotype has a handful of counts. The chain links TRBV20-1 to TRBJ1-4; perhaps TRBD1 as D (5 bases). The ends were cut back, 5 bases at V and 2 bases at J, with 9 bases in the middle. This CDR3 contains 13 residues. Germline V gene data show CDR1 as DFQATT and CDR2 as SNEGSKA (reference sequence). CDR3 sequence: CSASGSTNEKLFF. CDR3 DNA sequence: TGCAGTGCTTCAGGGTCGACTAATGAAAAACTGTTTTTT.

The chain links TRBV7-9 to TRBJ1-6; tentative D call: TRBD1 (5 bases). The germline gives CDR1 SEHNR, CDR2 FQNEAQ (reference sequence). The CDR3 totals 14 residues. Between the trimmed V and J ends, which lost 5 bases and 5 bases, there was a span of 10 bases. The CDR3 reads CASSRWGDNSPLHF. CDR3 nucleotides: TGTGCCAGCAGCCGTTGGGGGGATAATTCACCCCTCCACTTT.

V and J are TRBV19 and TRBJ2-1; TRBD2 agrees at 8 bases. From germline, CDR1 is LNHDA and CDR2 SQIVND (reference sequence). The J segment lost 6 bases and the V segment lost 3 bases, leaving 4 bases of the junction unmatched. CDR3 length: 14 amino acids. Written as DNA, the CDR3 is TGTGCCAGTAGTATCAGCGGGGGAAGCAATGAGCAGTTCTTC. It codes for CASSISGGSNEQFF.

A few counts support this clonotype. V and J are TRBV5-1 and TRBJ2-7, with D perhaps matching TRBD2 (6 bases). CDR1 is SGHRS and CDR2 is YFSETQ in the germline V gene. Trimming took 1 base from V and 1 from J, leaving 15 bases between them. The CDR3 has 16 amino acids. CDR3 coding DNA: TGCGCCAGCAGCTTGATTGATCGGGACTCTTCCTACGAGCAGTACTTC. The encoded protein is CASSLIDRDSSYEQYF. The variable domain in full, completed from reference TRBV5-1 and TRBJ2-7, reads KAGVTQTPRYLIKTRGQQVTLSCSPISGHRSVSWYQQTPGQGLQFLFEYFSETQRNKGNFPGRFSGRQFSNSRSEMNVSTLELGDSALYLCASSLIDRDSSYEQYFGPGTRLTVT.

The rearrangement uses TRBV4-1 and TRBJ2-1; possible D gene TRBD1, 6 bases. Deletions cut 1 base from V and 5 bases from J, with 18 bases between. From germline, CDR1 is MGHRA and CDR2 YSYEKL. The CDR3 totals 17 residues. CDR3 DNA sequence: TGCGCCAGCAGCCAAGGTCCGGGCAGGGGTACACACAATGAGCAGTTCTTC. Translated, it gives CASSQGPGRGTHNEQFF.

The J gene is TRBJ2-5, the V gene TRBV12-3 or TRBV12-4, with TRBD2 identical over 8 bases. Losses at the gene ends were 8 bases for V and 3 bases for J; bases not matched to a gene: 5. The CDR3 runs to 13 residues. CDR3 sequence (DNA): TGTGCCAGCTCGCTTAGCGGGAAAGAGACCCAGTACTTC. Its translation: CASSLSGKETQYF.

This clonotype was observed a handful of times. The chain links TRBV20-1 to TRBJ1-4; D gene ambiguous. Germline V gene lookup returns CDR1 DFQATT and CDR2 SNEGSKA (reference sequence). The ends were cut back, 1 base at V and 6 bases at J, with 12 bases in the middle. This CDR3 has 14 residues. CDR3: CSARVRVTDEKLFF. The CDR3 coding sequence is TGCAGTGCTAGAGTACGAGTCACCGATGAAAAACTGTTTTTT.